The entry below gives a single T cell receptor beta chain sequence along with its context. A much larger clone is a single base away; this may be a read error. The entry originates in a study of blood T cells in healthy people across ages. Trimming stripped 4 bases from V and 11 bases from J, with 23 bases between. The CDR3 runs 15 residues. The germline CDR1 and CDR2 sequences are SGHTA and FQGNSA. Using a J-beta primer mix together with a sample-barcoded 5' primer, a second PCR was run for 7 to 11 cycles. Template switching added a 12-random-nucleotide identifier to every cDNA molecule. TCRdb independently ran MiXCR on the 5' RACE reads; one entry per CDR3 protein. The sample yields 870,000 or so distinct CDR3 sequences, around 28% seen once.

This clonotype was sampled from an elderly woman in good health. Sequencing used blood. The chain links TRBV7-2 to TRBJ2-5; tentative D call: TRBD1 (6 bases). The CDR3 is CASSSSGVNLGEQYF. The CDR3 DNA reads TGTGCCAGCAGCTCATCAGGGGTGAACCTTGGGGAGCAGTACTTC. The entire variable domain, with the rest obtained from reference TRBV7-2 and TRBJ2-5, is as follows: GAGVSQSPSNKVTEKGKDVELRCDPISGHTALYWYRQSLGQGLEFLIYFQGNSAPDKSGLPSDRFSAERTGGSVSTLTIQRTQQEDSAVYLCASSSSGVNLGEQYFGPGTRLLVL.